Presented here are 10 T cell receptor beta chains from one specimen sequenced in a study of Graves' ophthalmopathy and Graves' hyperthyroidism. Amplification from RNA transcripts yielded the TCR beta CDR3 regions. HTBI primers were employed in first-round RT-PCR, then a second-round multiplex PCR followed. TCRdb reanalysed the multiplex PCR reads using MiXCR and keeps one entry per CDR3 protein. In the table there are about 660,000 distinct CDR3 sequences, about two fifths of which are singletons. The sequencing input was peripheral blood. These TCRs come from an adult man with Graves' ophthalmopathy.

The chain has TRBV5-5 and TRBJ2-7, with unresolved D. Germline loops: CDR1 SGHKS, CDR2 YYEKEE (reference sequence). The CDR3 totals 13 residues. Trimming removed 2 bases at V and 6 bases at J, with 12 bases between. CDR3 nucleotides: TGTGCCAGCAGCTTTAATCCGACCCCCGAGCAGTACTTC. Translating it yields CASSFNPTPEQYF.

As regards this clonotype: This may come from a read error, since a much larger clone is one base off. The V and J genes are TRBV24-1 and TRBJ2-5; the D gene is possibly TRBD1 (7 bases). CDR3 size: 16 residues. Germline CDR1 KGHDR, CDR2 SFDVKD. V was clipped by 11 bases and J by 9 bases, with 30 bases between them. The CDR3 sequence is CASAPPGTATGEAQYF. CDR3 DNA sequence: TGTGCCAGCGCCCCCCCAGGGACAGCTACGGGGGAGGCCCAGTACTTC.

The chain employs TRBV15 and TRBJ2-2; D possibly uses TRBD1 or TRBD2 (6 bases each). Germline CDR1 reads LNHNV; CDR2 reads YYDKDF (reference sequence). The CDR3 runs 10 residues. Trimming removed 5 bases at V and 15 bases at J, with 10 bases between. The CDR3 DNA sequence: TGTGCCACCAGCCAAGGGGGGTTGTTTTTT. Translating gives CATSQGGLFF.

This clonotype was counted ten times or more. The V gene is TRBV5-6, the J gene TRBJ2-5, with 8 bases matching TRBD1. Germline lookup yields CDR1 SGHDT and CDR2 YYEEEE. The V and J ends lost 4 bases and 5 bases, in that order; junction bases with no gene match: 10. This CDR3 region has 15 residues. CDR3 residues: CASSTGQGSMETQYF. The CDR3 DNA reads as TGTGCCAGCAGCACCGGACAGGGTTCGATGGAGACCCAGTACTTC.

The rearrangement uses TRBV7-9 and TRBJ2-5, with 10 nucleotides matching TRBD2. J gave up 5 bases and V 5 bases, and 8 bases lay outside the gene matches. CDR1 and CDR2 from the germline V gene are SEHNR and FQNEAQ (reference sequence). CDR3 size: 15 residues. The CDR3 region is CASSLTAGGPETQYF. Written as DNA, the CDR3 is TGTGCCAGCAGCCTTACAGCGGGAGGGCCCGAGACCCAGTACTTC.

There are many counts of this clonotype. The rearrangement links TRBV6-6 to TRBJ1-1; D is unresolved. The CDR3 has 13 amino acids. V was pared by 2 bases and J by 2 bases, with 6 bases between. Germline V CDR1 and CDR2: MNHNY, SVGAGI (reference sequence). CDR3 DNA: TGTGCCAGCAGTTACAAGGTAAACACTGAAGCTTTCTTT. Its protein product is CASSYKVNTEAFF.

V gene TRBV7-2 combines with J gene TRBJ2-7, with D perhaps TRBD1 (5 bases). Germline V gene data show CDR1 as SGHTA and CDR2 as FQGNSA. This CDR3 region has 15 residues. The V end was cut by 5 bases, the J end by 1 base, with 15 bases between. CDR3 nucleotides: TGTGCCAGCAGCCCTCAAGGGGTCGGATCCTACGAGCAGTACTTC. Amino acids: CASSPQGVGSYEQYF.

The rearrangement links TRBV7-2 to TRBJ1-1, with D perhaps TRBD1 (5 bases). Germline V gene sequence: CDR1 SGHTA, CDR2 FQGNSA. Trimming pared 1 base from V and 10 bases from J, leaving 10 bases between. CDR3 length: 12 amino acids. CDR3 sequence: CASSLGGAPAFF. In DNA, the CDR3 is TGTGCCAGCAGCTTAGGCGGGGCGCCAGCTTTCTTT.

This clonotype has ten or more counts. This chain connects TRBV6-5 to TRBJ1-2; D uncertain. The CDR3 length is 12 residues. The V end lost 0 bases, the J end lost 8 bases, and 7 bases lay between the germline ends. Per germline, CDR1 MNHEY and CDR2 SVGAGI. CDR3 protein: CASSYSGRGYTF. The CDR3 DNA is TGTGCCAGCAGTTACTCGGGTCGGGGCTACACCTTC.

This chain joins TRBV10-3 and TRBJ2-7, with D perhaps TRBD2 (5 bases). From germline, CDR1 is ENHRY and CDR2 SYGVKD. V lost 0 bases, J lost 7 bases, and 10 bases lay in between. The CDR3 extends over 13 amino acids. The CDR3 here is CAISESAGIEQYF. The CDR3 DNA follows: TGTGCCATCAGTGAGTCCGCCGGGATTGAGCAGTACTTC.